In its sample, the clone carrying this TCR beta chain was seen a few times. The data belong to a study of blood T cell repertoires in COVID-19. The germline gives CDR1 SGHRS, CDR2 YFSETQ. CDR3 length: 13 residues. V was clipped by 3 bases and J by 0 bases, with 6 bases between them. Methods used by the authors: Estimates of nucleated cell counts were drawn from the amplification of reference gene primers. Using immunoSEQ multiplex PCR, the repertoire was profiled, and TCRdb retains in-frame clones only, with some absent. The V and J calls and the clone size are those of that table, but D and trimming were determined from the DNA. The sample consists of 100,000 to 140,000 clones, 75% to 95% of them appearing once.

The receptor comes from a woman younger than 45 with acute or convalescent COVID-19. The chain has TRBV5-1 and TRBJ1-2, with D tentatively TRBD1 (5 bases). Sequencing used peripheral blood. CDR3 amino acids: CASSSQANYGYTF. Written as DNA, the CDR3 is TGCGCCAGCAGCTCACAGGCTAACTATGGCTACACCTTC.